This TCR beta chain was documented in a study of shared clonotypes between healthy human individuals. Overall study context: In total, the donors were a couple of women and a few men aged 18 to 49. CD4 naive cells filled three plates per donor, CD4 memory three, CD8 naive two and CD8 memory one.

Only in-frame clones appear in the TCRdb table, and some are missing; sequencing was by immunoSEQ multiplex PCR. In the table there are under 200,000 clones, over 85% of which are singletons. Overall study findings and caveats: Larger estimated richness was generally seen in naive subsets than in memory subsets.

Healthy adults negative for HIV, lacking recent acute infections or vaccinations, served as donors. As to this clone: Antigen unknown.

V gave up 5 bases and J gave up 1 base; unmatched junction bases: 0. The germline V gene encodes CDR1 SGHAT and CDR2 FQNNGV. CDR3 size: 14 residues. The chain is built from TRBV11-2 and TRBJ2-1, with 9 bases lining up with TRBD2. The TCR comes from a woman in her 30s in good health. Input material: naive CD4+ T cells sorted from blood. As to subset: CD45RA+ positively selected. The CDR3 DNA sequence: TGTGCCAGCAGCACTAGCGGGTCCTACAATGAGCAGTTCTTC. Protein product: CASSTSGSYNEQFF.